One and the same sample provided the 24 T cell receptor beta chains below, sequenced in a study of T-cell reconstitution after alpha-beta-depleted transplantation in children. TCRbeta library construction was performed incorporating unique molecular identifiers. Each CDR3 protein gets one entry after TCRdb re-called the PCR reads with MiXCR. The sample consists of 300,000 to 350,000 distinct CDR3 sequences, more than 20% of them appearing once. Sequenced material: PBMCs, mostly from graft donor cells, taken 180 days after TCRalphabeta/CD19-depleted stem cell transplant. Receptors were obtained from a male patient younger than 18 who had a stem cell transplant for acute lymphoblastic leukemia, so the T cells may come from the graft donor.

This chain connects TRBV7-9 to TRBJ2-7; D is unresolved. This CDR3 contains 15 residues. In germline, CDR1 is SEHNR, CDR2 FQNEAQ (reference sequence). V gave up 7 bases and J gave up 5 bases, with 21 bases separating them. CDR3 in amino acids: CASMVGKFPPDEQYF. DNA for the CDR3: TGTGCCAGCATGGTAGGGAAGTTCCCACCGGACGAGCAGTACTTC.

There are many counts of this clonotype. This sequence joins TRBV29-1 and TRBJ2-3; D perhaps matches TRBD1 (6 bases). The CDR3 covers 10 residues. V was shortened by 4 bases and J by 8 bases, with 7 bases between the two germline ends. Germline CDR1 SQVTM, CDR2 ANQGSEA. CDR3 sequence: CSVGGGTQYF. DNA for the CDR3: TGCAGCGTTGGAGGGGGTACGCAGTATTTT.

The chain joins TRBV5-6 to TRBJ1-2, with unresolved D. The CDR3 runs to 16 residues. Per the germline V gene, CDR1 is SGHDT and CDR2 is YYEEEE. Between the trimmed V and J ends, which lost 2 bases and 2 bases, there was a span of 16 bases. For the CDR3, the DNA is TGTGCCAGCAGCTTTCCGGGAGCCCGAGGGAACTATGGCTACACCTTC. It yields the protein CASSFPGARGNYGYTF.

In its sample, this clonotype was seen a few times. The chain links TRBV12-3 or TRBV12-4 to TRBJ1-1; D remains unclear. The CDR3 is made up of 12 amino acids. V was trimmed by 3 bases and J by 11 bases, leaving 13 bases between them. The CDR3 coding sequence is TGTGCCAGCAGTTTGGCGAGCCCGACGGCTTTCTTT. Protein sequence: CASSLASPTAFF.

This clonotype was observed a few times. V and J are TRBV29-1 and TRBJ2-7; tentative D call: TRBD2 (7 bases). V lost 6 bases and J 6 bases, leaving 27 bases between the germline ends. In germline, CDR1 is SQVTM, CDR2 ANQGSEA. CDR3 size: 16 residues. In nucleotides, the CDR3 is TGCAGCGTCGGGGGGCTAGCGGAGGGGGGTCCTGGCGAGCAGTACTTC. Translating it yields CSVGGLAEGGPGEQYF.

The genes are TRBV4-2 and TRBJ1-2; 8 nucleotides line up with TRBD1. The V gene end was trimmed by 0 bases and the J gene end by 4 bases; junction bases not matched to a gene: 10. The CDR3 runs 17 residues. CDR1 LGHNA and CDR2 YNFKEQ come from the germline V gene. The CDR3 DNA is TGTGCCAGCAGCCAAGATATGATGCAGGGGGCAGCCTATGGCTACACCTTC. Protein sequence: CASSQDMMQGAAYGYTF.

This clonotype has just a few counts. V usage is TRBV12-3 or TRBV12-4 and J usage is TRBJ2-3, with D hard to call. This CDR3 contains 14 residues. The V end lost 6 bases, the J end lost 5 bases, and 15 bases lay between the germline ends. This CDR3 is CASSQRPPGDTQYF. CDR3 coding DNA: TGTGCCAGCAGCCAGAGACCGCCGGGAGATACGCAGTATTTT.

The V call is TRBV7-8, the J call TRBJ2-2, with TRBD2 matching 11 bases. Germline CDR1 is SGHVS and CDR2 is FQNEAQ. The V gene end was trimmed by 2 bases and the J gene end by 6 bases; junction bases not matched to a gene: 11. The CDR3 consists of 18 residues. The CDR3 sequence is CASSLTPLAGGSAGELFF. CDR3 nucleotides: TGTGCCAGCAGCTTAACCCCCCTAGCGGGAGGTAGCGCCGGGGAGCTGTTTTTT. Using reference TRBV7-8 and TRBJ2-2 for the parts outside the CDR3, the full variable domain is GAGVSQSPRYKVAKRGQDVALRCDPISGHVSLFWYQQALGQGPEFLTYFQNEAQLDKSGLPSDRFFAERPEGSVSTLKIQRTQQEDSAVYLCASSLTPLAGGSAGELFFGEGSRLTVL.

The gene calls are TRBV6-5 and TRBJ2-5, with TRBD1 matching 7 bases. V lost 5 bases and J lost 2; bases outside the gene matches: 8. There are 15 residues in the CDR3. Germline V gene lookup returns CDR1 MNHEY and CDR2 SVGAGI. The CDR3 sequence is CASSHRGRGQETQYF. The CDR3 DNA is TGTGCCAGCAGTCACAGGGGCCGCGGGCAAGAGACCCAGTACTTC.

The V and J genes are TRBV4-2 and TRBJ2-3; unclear D gene. Germline lookup yields CDR1 LGHNA and CDR2 YNFKEQ. V shed 3 bases and J shed 3 bases, with 25 bases lying between them. This CDR3 spans 19 amino acids. The CDR3: CASSHPRARLLIRTDTQYF. Written as DNA, the CDR3 is TGTGCCAGCAGCCATCCAAGGGCCAGACTTCTGATTAGGACAGATACGCAGTATTTT.

The gene calls are TRBV7-6 and TRBJ2-1; the match to TRBD2 covers 10 bases. Germline assignment: CDR1 SGHVS and CDR2 FNYEAQ. The CDR3 covers 15 residues. The V segment lost 5 bases and the J segment 6 bases; nucleotides outside the gene matches: 7. This CDR3 is CASSEAGGVSNEQFF. DNA of the CDR3: TGTGCCAGCAGCGAAGCGGGAGGGGTCTCCAATGAGCAGTTCTTC.

This clonotype was observed a handful of times. The J gene is TRBJ2-1, the V gene TRBV20-1; D is perhaps TRBD2 (5 bases). The V end lost 3 bases, the J end lost 4 bases, and 19 bases lay between the germline ends. Per germline, CDR1 DFQATT and CDR2 SNEGSKA (reference sequence). The CDR3 length is 16 residues. The CDR3 nucleotides are TGCAGTGCTAGGAGGGCCAGCGGTTCACGTTACAATGAGCAGTTCTTC. Its protein is CSARRASGSRYNEQFF.

The chain recombines TRBV14 with TRBJ2-1, with D possibly TRBD2 on 6 matching bases. Germline V gene lookup returns CDR1 SGHDN and CDR2 FVKESK. The CDR3 length is 16 residues. V was cut by 0 bases and J by 3 bases, with 12 bases left in between. As DNA, the CDR3 is TGTGCCAGCAGCCAAGATGTCGCGGGGAGCTACAATGAGCAGTTCTTC. This sequence encodes CASSQDVAGSYNEQFF.

The chain joins TRBV7-2 to TRBJ2-1; D perhaps matches TRBD1 (6 bases). V lost 6 bases to trimming and J lost 3 bases, with 12 bases between them. The CDR3 is 14 residues long. The germline V gene has CDR1 SGHTA and CDR2 FQGNSA. CDR3 nucleotide sequence: TGTGCCAGCAGTCTGACGACAGGCTACAATGAGCAGTTCTTC. It specifies CASSLTTGYNEQFF.

V is TRBV10-1 and J is TRBJ1-5; D is unresolved. This CDR3 is built from 16 residues. V was shortened by 3 bases and J by 7 bases, with 19 bases between the two germline ends. Germline CDR1 WNHNN, CDR2 SYGVQD (reference sequence). The chain's CDR3 is CASSDNSRGNPQPQHF. In nucleotides, the CDR3 is TGCGCCAGCAGTGATAACAGTAGAGGAAATCCCCAGCCCCAGCATTTT.

This clonotype was found a few times. This chain connects TRBV7-9 to TRBJ2-3, with 13 bases matching TRBD2. V lost 7 bases and J lost 1; bases outside the gene matches: 5. Looked up from germline, CDR1 is SEHNR and CDR2 is FQNEAQ (reference sequence). The CDR3 consists of 16 residues. CDR3 protein: CASNPGLAGGTDTQYF. As DNA, the CDR3 is TGTGCCAGCAACCCCGGACTAGCGGGAGGCACAGATACGCAGTATTTT. The variable domain in full, completed from reference TRBV7-9 and TRBJ2-3, reads DTGVSQNPRHKITKRGQNVTFRCDPISEHNRLYWYRQTLGQGPEFLTYFQNEAQLEKSRLLSDRFSAERPKGSFSTLEIQRTEQGDSAMYLCASNPGLAGGTDTQYFGPGTRLTVL.

This clonotype came up a few times. The rearrangement joins TRBV29-1 to TRBJ1-2, with a weak D call TRBD1 (5 bases). Germline V gene sequence: CDR1 SQVTM, CDR2 ANQGSEA. Trimming shortened V by 3 bases and J by 0 bases, and 8 bases separated the two germline ends. This CDR3 spans 13 amino acids. The CDR3: CSVDGATNYGYTF. CDR3 DNA sequence: TGCAGCGTTGACGGGGCCACTAACTATGGCTACACCTTC.

The chain recombines TRBV7-2 with TRBJ2-7; TRBD1 matches at 8 bases. Per germline, CDR1 SGHTA and CDR2 FQGNSA. The CDR3 covers 13 residues. V shed 5 bases and J 3 bases; nucleotides not matched to a gene: 3. The CDR3 DNA is TGTGCCAGCAGCACCGGGACAGGCTACGAGCAGTACTTC. Amino acids: CASSTGTGYEQYF.

Only a few counts were recorded for this clonotype. V usage is TRBV20-1 and J usage is TRBJ1-1; TRBD1 agrees at 7 bases. Germline-derived CDR1 and CDR2 are DFQATT and SNEGSKA (reference sequence). The CDR3 runs 12 residues. V lost 6 bases and J lost 5; bases outside the gene matches: 6. The DNA for the CDR3 is TGCAGTGCCTGGCAGGGGGTAACTGAAGCTTTCTTT. It translates to CSAWQGVTEAFF.

The chain uses TRBV20-1 and TRBJ2-2, with 11 bases matching TRBD2. J lost 4 bases, V lost 7 bases, and 17 bases had no gene match. The CDR3 totals 18 residues. From germline, CDR1 is DFQATT and CDR2 SNEGSKA (reference sequence). The CDR3 loop is CSGRGLADVLRGTGELFF. The CDR3 region has the DNA TGCAGTGGTAGGGGACTAGCGGATGTTCTGAGGGGCACCGGGGAGCTGTTTTTT.

This chain uses TRBV12-3 or TRBV12-4 with TRBJ1-5; 7 bases map to TRBD1. The V and J ends lost 6 bases and 4 bases, in that order; junction bases with no gene match: 6. The CDR3 length is 14 residues. The DNA for the CDR3 is TGTGCCAGCAGCCGGGACAGAAGGAATCAGCCCCAGCATTTT. Residues: CASSRDRRNQPQHF.

This chain links TRBV7-7 with TRBJ1-4; a weak D match, TRBD1 (6 bases). This CDR3 comprises 16 residues. Germline V gene sequence: CDR1 SSHAT, CDR2 FNYEAQ (reference sequence). V gave up 5 bases and J gave up 4 bases, with 17 bases separating them. The CDR3 reads CASSAGAGSRNEKLFF. As DNA, the CDR3 is TGTGCCAGCAGCGCAGGGGCAGGGTCTCGTAATGAAAAACTGTTTTTT.

This clonotype was seen only a few times. The V and J genes are TRBV5-1 and TRBJ2-4, with 9 bases fitting TRBD1. CDR3 length: 16 residues. V was clipped by 1 base and J by 2 bases; unmatched bases: 4. Germline lookup yields CDR1 SGHRS and CDR2 YFSETQ. CDR3 DNA sequence: TGCGCCAGCAGCTTGCCCGGGACAGGGACCAAAAACATTCAGTACTTC. Protein: CASSLPGTGTKNIQYF.

A few counts support this clonotype. The CDR3 reads CASSTLLGGNEQFF. In nucleotides, the CDR3 is TGTGCCAGTAGTACCCTTCTTGGGGGCAATGAGCAGTTCTTC. This rearrangement joins TRBV19 to TRBJ2-1, with D perhaps matching TRBD1 or TRBD2 (5 bases each). Germline CDR1 LNHDA, CDR2 SQIVND (reference sequence). Trimming took 4 bases from V and 6 from J, leaving 13 bases between them. This CDR3 has 14 residues.